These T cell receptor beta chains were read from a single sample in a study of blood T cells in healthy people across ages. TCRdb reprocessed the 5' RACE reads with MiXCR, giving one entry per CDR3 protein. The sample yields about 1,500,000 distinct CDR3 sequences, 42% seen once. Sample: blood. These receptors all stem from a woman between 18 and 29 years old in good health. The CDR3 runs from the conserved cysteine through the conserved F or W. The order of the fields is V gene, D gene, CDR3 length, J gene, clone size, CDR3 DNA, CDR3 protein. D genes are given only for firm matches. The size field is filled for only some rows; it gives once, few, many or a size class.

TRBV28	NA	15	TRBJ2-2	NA	TGTGCCAGCAGTTTCGGCGGGGCAGGCACCGGGGAGCTGTTTTTT	CASSFGGAGTGELFF
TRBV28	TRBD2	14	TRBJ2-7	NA	TGTGCCAGCAATCCGGGACTAGCCCACAACGAGCAGTACTTC	CASNPGLAHNEQYF
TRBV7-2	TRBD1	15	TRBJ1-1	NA	TGTGCCAGCAGCCCGTGGGACAGGGAAGCGGATGAAGCTTTCTTT	CASSPWDREADEAFF
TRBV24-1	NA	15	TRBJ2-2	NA	TGTGCCACCAGTGATAGGGTTTCGAACACCGGGGAGCTGTTTTTT	CATSDRVSNTGELFF
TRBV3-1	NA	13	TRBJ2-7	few	TGTGCCAGCAGCCAGGGACTTAAATACGAGCAGTACTTC	CASSQGLKYEQYF
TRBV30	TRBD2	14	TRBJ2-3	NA	TGTGCCTGGAGTAATAGCGGGGGGGCAGATACGCAGTATTTT	CAWSNSGGADTQYF
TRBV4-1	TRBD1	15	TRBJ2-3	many	TGCGCCAGCAGCCAAGCCGCGGACAGGGGAGATACGCAGTATTTT	CASSQAADRGDTQYF
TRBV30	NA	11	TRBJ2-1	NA	TGTGCCTGGAGTCAATACAATGAGCAGTTCTTC	CAWSQYNEQFF
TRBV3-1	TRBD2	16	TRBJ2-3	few	TGTGCCAGCAGCCCGCGGGGGGGTCCTAGCACAGATACGCAGTATTTT	CASSPRGGPSTDTQYF
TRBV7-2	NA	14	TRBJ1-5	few	TGTGCCAGCAGCTTAGTCAGGGGCGGGCAGCCCCAGCATTTT	CASSLVRGGQPQHF
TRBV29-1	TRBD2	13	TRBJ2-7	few	TGCAGCGTTACTAGCGGGAGCGCCTACGAGCAGTACTTC	CSVTSGSAYEQYF
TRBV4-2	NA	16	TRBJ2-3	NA	TGTGCCAGCAGCCAAGATCCGGGTTTTAGCACAGATACGCAGTATTTT	CASSQDPGFSTDTQYF
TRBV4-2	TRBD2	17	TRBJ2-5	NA	TGTGCCAGCAGCCAAGACGGAGCGGGGGGCGACCAAGAGACCCAGTACTTC	CASSQDGAGGDQETQYF
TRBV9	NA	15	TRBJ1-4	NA	TGTGCCAGCAGCGTAGGAGGGGGGGCTAGAGAAAAACTGTTTTTT	CASSVGGGAREKLFF
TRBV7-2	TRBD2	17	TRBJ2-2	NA	TGTGCCAGCAGCCCCTCTAGCGGGAGTTCGAACACCGGGGAGCTGTTTTTT	CASSPSSGSSNTGELFF
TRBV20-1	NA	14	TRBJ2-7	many	TGCAGTGCTAGCAACCAGATTTCCGGCCACGAGCAGTACTTC	CSASNQISGHEQYF
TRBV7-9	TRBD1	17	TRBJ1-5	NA	TGTGCCAGCAGTTGGCCGGGACAGGGGGAATTCGGTCAGCCCCAGCATTTT	CASSWPGQGEFGQPQHF
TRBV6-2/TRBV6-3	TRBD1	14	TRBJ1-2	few	TGTGCCAGCAGGACCGTGACAGGGAACTATGGCTACACCTTC	CASRTVTGNYGYTF
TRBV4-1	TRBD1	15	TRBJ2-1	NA	TGCGCCAGCAGCCTAAAGGACAGGGCCGACAATGAGCAGTTCTTC	CASSLKDRADNEQFF
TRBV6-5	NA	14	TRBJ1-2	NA	TGTGCCAGCAGTCACCGGGACGGAACTATGGGATACACCTTC	CASSHRDGTMGYTF
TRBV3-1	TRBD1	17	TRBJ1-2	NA	TGTGCCAGCAGCCATTCTTGGACAGGGTCAAGAGAATATGGCTACACCTTC	CASSHSWTGSREYGYTF
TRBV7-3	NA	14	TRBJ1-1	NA	TGTGCCAGCAGCACCGGGACCGCGGCCACTGAAGCTTTCTTT	CASSTGTAATEAFF
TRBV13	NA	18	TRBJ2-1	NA	TGTGCCAGCAGCTCACTAACTCACGTGGGGGGACCCTACAATGAGCAGTTCTTC	CASSSLTHVGGPYNEQFF
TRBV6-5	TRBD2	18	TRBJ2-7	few	TGTGCCAGCAGTTACTCGATGGCTAGCGGGAGGAACTCCTACGAGCAGTACTTC	CASSYSMASGRNSYEQYF
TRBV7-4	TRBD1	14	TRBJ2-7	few	TGTGCCAGCAGCTTCTCCGACAGGGGGCTCGAGCAGTACTTC	CASSFSDRGLEQYF
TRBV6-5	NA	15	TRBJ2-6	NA	TGTGCCAGCAGCTCAGCAAGCTCTGGGGCCAACGTCCTGACTTTC	CASSSASSGANVLTF
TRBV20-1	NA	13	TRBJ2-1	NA	TGCAGTGCTAGTCTAGACAGTTACAATGAGCAGTTCTTC	CSASLDSYNEQFF
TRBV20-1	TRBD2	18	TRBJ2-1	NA	TGCAGTGCTAGAGATGCTCTAGCGGGACGGTTGGACGGGACTGAGCAGTTCTTC	CSARDALAGRLDGTEQFF
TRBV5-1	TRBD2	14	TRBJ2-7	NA	TGCGCCTGCACTGACGGGGGGGCTTCGTACGAGCAGTACTTC	CACTDGGASYEQYF
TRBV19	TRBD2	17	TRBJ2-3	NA	TGTGCCAGCAAGCCCCTCGGACTAGCGGGTTTGGCAGATACGCAGTATTTT	CASKPLGLAGLADTQYF
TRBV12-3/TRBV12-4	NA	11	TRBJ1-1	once	TGTGCCAGCAGCCTCCAAGCTGAAGCTTTCTTT	CASSLQAEAFF
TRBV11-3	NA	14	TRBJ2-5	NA	TGTGCCAGCATCTACAGGGTCAGTAGTGTGACCCAGTACTTC	CASIYRVSSVTQYF
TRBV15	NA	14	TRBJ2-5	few	TGTGCCACCAGCAGAGATCAAAGCGGCGAGACCCAGTACTTC	CATSRDQSGETQYF
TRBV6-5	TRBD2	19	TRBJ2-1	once	TGTGCCAGCAGTTACCAGGGACTAGCGGGTCTAGCCCGATACAATGAGCAGTTCTTC	CASSYQGLAGLARYNEQFF
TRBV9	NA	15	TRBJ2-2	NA	TGTGCCAGCAGCGAGACGGACCGATCCACCGGGGAGCTGTTTTTT	CASSETDRSTGELFF
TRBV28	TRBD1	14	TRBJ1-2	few	TGTGCCAGCAGTTATGACAGGGCCCTCTATGGCTACACCTTC	CASSYDRALYGYTF
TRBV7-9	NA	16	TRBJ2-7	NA	TGTGCCAGCAGCCGAACTGAAACAGGGTCTAGGAACGAGCAGTACTTC	CASSRTETGSRNEQYF
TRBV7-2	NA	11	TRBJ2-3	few	TGTGCCAGCACCCATACAGATACGCAGTATTTT	CASTHTDTQYF